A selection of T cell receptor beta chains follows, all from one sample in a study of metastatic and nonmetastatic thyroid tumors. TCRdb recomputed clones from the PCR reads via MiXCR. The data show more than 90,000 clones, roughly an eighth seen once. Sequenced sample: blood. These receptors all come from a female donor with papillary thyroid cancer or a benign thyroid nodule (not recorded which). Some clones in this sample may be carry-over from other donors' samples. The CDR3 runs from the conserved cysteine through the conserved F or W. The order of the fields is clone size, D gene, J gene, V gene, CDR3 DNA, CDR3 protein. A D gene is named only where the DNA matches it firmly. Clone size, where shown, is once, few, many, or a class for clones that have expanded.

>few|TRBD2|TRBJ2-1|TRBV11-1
TGTGCCAGCAGCCCCCGGACTAGCGGGAGAAATGAGCAGTTCTTC
CASSPRTSGRNEQFF
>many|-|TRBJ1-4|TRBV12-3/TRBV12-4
TGTGCCAGCAGTTTCAGGGTTCCTAATGAAAAACTGTTTTTT
CASSFRVPNEKLFF
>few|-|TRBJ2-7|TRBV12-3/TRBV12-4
TGTGCCAGCAGTTTGTGGGTGGGAGGAGGCGAGCAGTACTTC
CASSLWVGGGEQYF
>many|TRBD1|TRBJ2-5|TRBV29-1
TGCAGCGTTGACGCCGGGACAGAAGAGACCCAGTACTTC
CSVDAGTEETQYF
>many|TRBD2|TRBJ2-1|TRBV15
TGTGCCACCAGCAGAGTCCGGGAGGCCTACAATGAGCAGTTCTTC
CATSRVREAYNEQFF
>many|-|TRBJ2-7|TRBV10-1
TGCGCCAGCAGTGACTACGGGATTCTCTACGAGCAGTACTTC
CASSDYGILYEQYF
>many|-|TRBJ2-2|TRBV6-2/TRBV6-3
TGTGCCAGCAGAAGGCAGGGGTGGAGCGGGGTTAACACCGGGGAGCTGTTTTTT
CASRRQGWSGVNTGELFF
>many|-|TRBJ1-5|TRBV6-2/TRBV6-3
TGTGCCAGCAGTTACGGGGGGGTTAATCAGCCCCAGCATTTT
CASSYGGVNQPQHF
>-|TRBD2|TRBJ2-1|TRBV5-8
TGTGCCAGCAGCTTGGGACTAGCAAAGAATGAGCAGTTCTTC
CASSLGLAKNEQFF
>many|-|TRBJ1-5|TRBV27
TGTGCCAGCAGTTTATCGGGTCCTAGCAGGGCTAGCAATCAGCCCCAGCATTTT
CASSLSGPSRASNQPQHF
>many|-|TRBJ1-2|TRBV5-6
TGTGCCAGCAGCTTTTTTCCGGTGGGCGGCGGCTACACCTTC
CASSFFPVGGGYTF
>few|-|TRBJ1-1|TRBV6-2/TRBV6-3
TGTGCCAGAAGTCTATCCTTGAACACTGAAGATTTCTTT
CARSLSLNTEDFF
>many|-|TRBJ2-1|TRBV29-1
TGCAGCGTCCGGGACCGGTTCAATGAGCAGTTCTTC
CSVRDRFNEQFF
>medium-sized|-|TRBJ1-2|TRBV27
TGTGCCAGCACCAATGGGAGGGTGGGTGGCTACACCTTC
CASTNGRVGGYTF
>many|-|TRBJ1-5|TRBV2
TGTGCCAGCAGTGAATTCAGGGGAGGACAGCCCCAGCATTTT
CASSEFRGGQPQHF
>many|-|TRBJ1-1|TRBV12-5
TGTGCTAGTGGTTTGGATGTTGTGGCTGAAGCTTTCTTT
CASGLDVVAEAFF
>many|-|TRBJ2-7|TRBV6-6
TGTGCCAGCAGTTACTCGCCAGGGCCCTCCTACGAGCAGTACTTC
CASSYSPGPSYEQYF
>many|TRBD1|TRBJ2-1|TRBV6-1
TGTGCCAGCAGCCGGGACAGGGTTCTCAATGAGCAGTTCTTC
CASSRDRVLNEQFF